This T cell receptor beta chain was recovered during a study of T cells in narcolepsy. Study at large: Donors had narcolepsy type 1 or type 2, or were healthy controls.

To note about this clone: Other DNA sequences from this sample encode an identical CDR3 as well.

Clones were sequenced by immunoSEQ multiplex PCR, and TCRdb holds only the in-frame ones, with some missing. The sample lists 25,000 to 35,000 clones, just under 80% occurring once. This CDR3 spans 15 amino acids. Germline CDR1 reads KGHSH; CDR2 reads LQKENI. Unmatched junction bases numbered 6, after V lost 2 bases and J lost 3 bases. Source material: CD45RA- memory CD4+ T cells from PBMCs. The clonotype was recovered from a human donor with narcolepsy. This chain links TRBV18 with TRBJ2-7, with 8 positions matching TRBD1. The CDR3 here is CASSPGQGQSYEQYF. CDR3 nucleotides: TGTGCCAGCTCACCAGGACAGGGACAAAGCTACGAGCAGTACTTC. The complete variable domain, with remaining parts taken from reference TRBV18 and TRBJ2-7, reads NAGVMQNPRHLVRRRGQEARLRCSPMKGHSHVYWYRQLPEEGLKFMVYLQKENIIDESGMPKERFSAEFPKEGPSILRIQQVVRGDSAAYFCASSPGQGQSYEQYFGPGTRLTVT.